One sample yielded the 6 T cell receptor beta chains listed below, sequenced in a study of Graves' ophthalmopathy and Graves' hyperthyroidism. The TCR beta CDR3 regions underwent amplification from RNA transcripts. Second-round multiplex PCR came after a first-round RT-PCR that employed HTBI primers. One entry per CDR3 protein results from TCRdb running MiXCR on the multiplex PCR reads. The sample comprises hundreds of thousands of distinct CDR3 sequences, 20% to 25% of which are singletons, and 2.5% to 3.5% rests with the top ten. The material sequenced was peripheral blood. Every receptor here comes from a woman aged 18 to 35 with stable Graves' hyperthyroidism.

This clonotype was detected ten times or more. V usage is TRBV5-1 and J usage is TRBJ2-7, with TRBD2 matching over 12 bases. V was pared by 2 bases and J by 7 bases, with 7 bases of the junction left unmatched. The CDR3 loop spans 15 amino acids. In germline, CDR1 is SGHRS, CDR2 YFSETQ. The CDR3 region has the DNA TGCGCCAGCAGCTTACTAGCGGGAGGCCATAAGGAGCAGTACTTC. Protein: CASSLLAGGHKEQYF.

In this sample, this clonotype turned up once. The genes are TRBV15 and TRBJ2-5; the match to TRBD2 covers 9 bases. Trimming removed 4 bases from V and 4 bases from J; junction bases left unmatched: 10. Per the germline V gene, CDR1 is LNHNV and CDR2 is YYDKDF (reference sequence). The CDR3 has 16 residues. The CDR3 loop is CATSTLGGRARETQYF. The CDR3 DNA follows: TGTGCCACCAGCACCCTGGGCGGGAGGGCCCGAGAGACCCAGTACTTC.

Ten or more counts support this clonotype. The chain is built from TRBV20-1 and TRBJ2-5, with D tentatively TRBD1 or TRBD2 (7 bases each). The germline gives CDR1 DFQATT, CDR2 SNEGSKA (reference sequence). Trimming left V 6 bases short and J 2 bases short, with 16 bases between. The CDR3 contains 14 residues. CDR3 nucleotide sequence: TGCAGTGCCGAGACAGGGAGGGAGCAAGAGACCCAGTACTTC. Protein product: CSAETGREQETQYF.

A note on this clonotype: This clone may be a read error of a much larger clone one base away. The conserved final phenylalanine or tryptophan is absent from the CDR3, which likely points to a read error. V and J are TRBV6-1 and TRBJ1-1; 7 bases are a match to TRBD1. Germline loops: CDR1 MNHNS, CDR2 SASEGT. V was pared by 4 bases and J by 10 bases, with 3 bases of the junction left unmatched. CDR3 size: 11 residues. CDR3 sequence: CASSAGGLAFV. CDR3 DNA: TGTGCCAGCAGTGCAGGGGGGTTAGCTTTCGTT.

This clonotype was seen at least ten times. The chain has TRBV20-1 and TRBJ2-4; possibly TRBD1 for D (6 bases). The CDR3 consists of 13 residues. The V gene lost 5 bases and the J gene lost 6 bases, with 14 bases spanning the gap. CDR1 and CDR2 from the germline V gene are DFQATT and SNEGSKA (reference sequence). Here the CDR3 reads CSALGAEGNIQYF. CDR3 bases: TGCAGTGCTCTGGGGGCCGAGGGAAACATTCAGTACTTC.

The J gene is TRBJ2-7, the V gene TRBV19; 8 nucleotides align to TRBD1. Germline V gives CDR1 LNHDA, CDR2 SQIVND (reference sequence). This CDR3 has 15 residues. Trimming removed 5 bases from V and 1 base from J; junction bases left unmatched: 7. The CDR3 DNA sequence: TGTGCCAGTAGTCATCCGGGACAGGCTTCCTACGAGCAGTACTTC. Its translation is CASSHPGQASYEQYF.